This T cell receptor (beta chain) is drawn from a study of blood T cell repertoires in COVID-19. Whole-study context: The United States, Italy and Spain were the sources of the acute and convalescent COVID-19 samples. Nucleic acid was either cDNA or gDNA, and it came from T cells, B-cell-depleted T cells, or PBMCs.

Seattle-derived patients entered the study during active infection and were followed longitudinally. Authors' methods: The assay estimated nucleated cells by amplifying reference gene primers. Sequencing used immunoSEQ multiplex PCR; TCRdb keeps in-frame clones, though not all of them. The DNA was the basis for D and trimming; V, J and clone size are from that table. The table includes 60,000 to 85,000 clones, roughly nine tenths detected once. The clonotype originates from a woman aged 45-59 years with COVID-19, enrolled during active disease. The sequenced material came from peripheral blood.

In DNA form, the CDR3 reads TGCGCCACCCAGAGGTTCCTCCAAGAGACCCAGTACTTC. Residues: CATQRFLQETQYF. This chain links TRBV5-1 with TRBJ2-5, with D unclear. Trimming shortened V by 9 bases and J by 1 base, and 13 bases separated the two germline ends. From germline, CDR1 is SGHRS and CDR2 YFSETQ. CDR3 size: 13 residues. Combining the CDR3 with reference TRBV5-1 and TRBJ2-5 gives the whole variable domain KAGVTQTPRYLIKTRGQQVTLSCSPISGHRSVSWYQQTPGQGLQFLFEYFSETQRNKGNFPGRFSGRQFSNSRSEMNVSTLELGDSALYLCATQRFLQETQYFGPGTRLLVL.